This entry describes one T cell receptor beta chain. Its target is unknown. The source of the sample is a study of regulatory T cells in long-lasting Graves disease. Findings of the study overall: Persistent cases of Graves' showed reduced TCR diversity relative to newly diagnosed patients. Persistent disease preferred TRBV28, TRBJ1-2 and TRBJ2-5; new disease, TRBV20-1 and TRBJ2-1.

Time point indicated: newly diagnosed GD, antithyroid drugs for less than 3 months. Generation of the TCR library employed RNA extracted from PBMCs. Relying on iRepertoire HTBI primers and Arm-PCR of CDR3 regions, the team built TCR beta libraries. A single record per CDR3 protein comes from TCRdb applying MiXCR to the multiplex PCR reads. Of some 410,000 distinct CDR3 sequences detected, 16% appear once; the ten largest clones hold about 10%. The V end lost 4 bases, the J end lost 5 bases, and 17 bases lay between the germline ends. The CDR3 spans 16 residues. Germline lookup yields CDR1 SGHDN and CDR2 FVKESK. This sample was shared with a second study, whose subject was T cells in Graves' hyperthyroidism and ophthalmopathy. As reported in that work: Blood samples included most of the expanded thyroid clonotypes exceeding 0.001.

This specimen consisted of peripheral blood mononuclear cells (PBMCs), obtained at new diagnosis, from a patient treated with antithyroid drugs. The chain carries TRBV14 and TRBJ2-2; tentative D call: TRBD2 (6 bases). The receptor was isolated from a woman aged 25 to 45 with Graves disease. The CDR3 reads CASSPVAKGRTGELFF. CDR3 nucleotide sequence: TGTGCCAGCAGCCCTGTAGCGAAGGGGAGGACCGGGGAGCTGTTTTTT.